Each of the 29 T cell receptor beta chains below was sequenced from the same sample in a study of cytomegalovirus exposure and HLA in healthy donors. In the PCR, 60 Vbeta and 13 Jbeta primers were used. Sequencing was performed with immunoSEQ multiplex PCR; in TCRdb, only in-frame clones are kept and a portion is missing. This sample has about 180,000 clones; about 80% occur once, and the top ten carry under 2.5%. The sequenced sample consisted of PBMCs. All receptors come from a man in his fifties or sixties in good health and CMV-seronegative.

This clone has a handful of counts. The rearrangement uses TRBV5-6 and TRBJ2-1; 11 bases are a match to TRBD1. The CDR3 spans 16 residues. The junction had 6 bases not matched to a gene; V was cut back by 4 bases and J by 3 bases. Germline V gene lookup returns CDR1 SGHDT and CDR2 YYEEEE. The CDR3 DNA sequence: TGTGCCAGCAGCCCGGACAGGGGGCTAGACTACAATGAGCAGTTCTTC. It specifies CASSPDRGLDYNEQFF.

The genes are TRBV6-5 and TRBJ2-7; TRBD2 might be the D (6 bases). The CDR3 totals 14 residues. The V gene's germline CDR1 is MNHEY and CDR2 SVGAGI. V lost 5 bases and J lost 3, with 14 bases in between. Written as DNA, the CDR3 is TGTGCCAGCAGTACCGGGACTGTGATCTACGAGCAGTACTTC. Its translation is CASSTGTVIYEQYF.

The gene calls are TRBV28 and TRBJ2-7; 9 nucleotides match TRBD2. V was clipped by 6 bases and J by 6 bases; unmatched bases: 6. The CDR3 covers 13 residues. CDR1 and CDR2 (germline): MDHEN, SYDVKM. The CDR3 bases are TGTGCCAGCAGGGCGGGAGGGCCAAGCGAGCAGTACTTC. This gives the protein CASRAGGPSEQYF.

J is TRBJ2-5 and V is TRBV5-1; 9 bases line up with TRBD1. The CDR3 is made up of 16 amino acids. The V and J ends lost 3 bases and 4 bases, in that order; junction bases with no gene match: 10. CDR1 is SGHRS, CDR2 YFSETQ, per germline. CDR3 in amino acids: CASSSQTTGGGETQYF. CDR3 nucleotide sequence: TGCGCCAGCAGCTCGCAAACTACAGGGGGCGGAGAGACCCAGTACTTC.

The rearrangement links TRBV2 to TRBJ2-2; no clear D gene. V was cut by 1 base and J by 6 bases, with 15 bases left in between. The germline gives CDR1 SNHLY, CDR2 FYNNEI. The CDR3 runs to 16 residues. CDR3: CASSEGLKARSGELFF. CDR3 bases: TGTGCCAGCAGTGAAGGACTTAAAGCTCGGTCCGGGGAGCTGTTTTTT. The full variable domain, with the rest looked up from reference TRBV2 and TRBJ2-2, is EPEVTQTPSHQVTQMGQEVILRCVPISNHLYFYWYRQILGQKVEFLVSFYNNEISEKSEIFDDQFSVERPDGSNFTLKIRSTKLEDSAMYFCASSEGLKARSGELFFGEGSRLTVL.

The J gene is TRBJ1-1, the V gene TRBV9; maybe TRBD1 (5 bases). The germline gives CDR1 SGDLS, CDR2 YYNGEE. The CDR3 contains 13 residues. V shed 3 bases and J shed 1 base, with 7 bases lying between them. CDR3 sequence: CASSETANTEAFF. The DNA for the CDR3 is TGTGCCAGCAGCGAGACAGCGAACACTGAAGCTTTCTTT. The full variable domain, completed using reference TRBV9 and TRBJ1-1, is DSGVTQTPKHLITATGQRVTLRCSPRSGDLSVYWYQQSLDQGLQFLIQYYNGEERAKGNILERFSAQQFPDLHSELNLSSLELGDSALYFCASSETANTEAFFGQGTRLTVV.

The chain has TRBV5-1 and TRBJ1-1; D might be TRBD1 (5 bases). V lost 0 bases and J lost 3, with 18 bases in between. The CDR3 consists of 17 residues. Germline V gene lookup returns CDR1 SGHRS and CDR2 YFSETQ. CDR3 residues: CASSLGSGGSFHTEAFF. CDR3 coding DNA: TGCGCCAGCAGCTTGGGGTCTGGGGGGAGCTTTCACACTGAAGCTTTCTTT.

This clone occurred a few times. This chain links TRBV28 with TRBJ2-2; maybe TRBD1 (5 bases). CDR1 MDHEN and CDR2 SYDVKM come from the germline V gene. V lost 5 bases and J lost 5, with 15 bases in between. The CDR3 contains 15 residues. This CDR3 reads CASSQTGWGTGELFF. The CDR3 coding sequence is TGTGCCAGCAGTCAAACAGGTTGGGGTACCGGGGAGCTGTTTTTT.

The J gene is TRBJ2-3, the V gene TRBV19; TRBD1 matches 8 bases. The germline gives CDR1 LNHDA, CDR2 SQIVND (reference sequence). This CDR3 has 16 amino acids. After removal of 2 bases from V and 9 bases from J, the junction contained 13 bases not matched to a gene. Written as DNA, the CDR3 is TGTGCCAGTAGTATATCCAGGACAGGGCCATCTTTGACGCAGTATTTT. Translating it yields CASSISRTGPSLTQYF.

J is TRBJ2-7 and V is TRBV7-9; D is possibly TRBD1 (6 bases). V was cut by 2 bases and J by 6 bases, with 8 bases left in between. Germline assignment: CDR1 SEHNR and CDR2 FQNEAQ (reference sequence). The CDR3 extends over 12 amino acids. The CDR3: CASSLSRGEQYF. The CDR3 region has the DNA TGTGCCAGCAGCTTAAGCAGGGGCGAGCAGTACTTC. Using reference TRBV7-9 and TRBJ2-7 for the parts outside the CDR3, the full variable domain is DTGVSQNPRHKITKRGQNVTFRCDPISEHNRLYWYRQTLGQGPEFLTYFQNEAQLEKSRLLSDRFSAERPKGSFSTLEIQRTEQGDSAMYLCASSLSRGEQYFGPGTRLTVT.

J is TRBJ2-2 and V is TRBV5-1, with TRBD1 matching over 8 bases. Unmatched junction bases numbered 5, after V lost 3 bases and J lost 1 base. CDR3 length: 16 amino acids. The germline gives CDR1 SGHRS, CDR2 YFSETQ. The CDR3 coding sequence is TGCGCCAGCAGCTCCAGGGGGCAAGGGAACACCGGGGAGCTGTTTTTT. It specifies CASSSRGQGNTGELFF.

CDR3 bases: TGTGCCAGCAGCTTAGCGGACGGGGGGGACGAGCAGTACTTC. It specifies CASSLADGGDEQYF. The V call is TRBV7-9, the J call TRBJ2-7; 8 bases map to TRBD2. Germline lookup yields CDR1 SEHNR and CDR2 FQNEAQ (reference sequence). With V trimmed by 0 bases and J by 5 bases, 3 bases remained unmatched. The CDR3 extends over 14 amino acids.

The chain uses TRBV19 and TRBJ2-7, with D possibly being TRBD1 (6 bases). The CDR3 has 14 residues. V lost 4 bases to trimming and J lost 0 bases, with 10 bases between them. The germline CDR1 and CDR2 sequences are LNHDA and SQIVND (reference sequence). CDR3 amino acids: CASSNRESSYEQYF. Written as DNA, the CDR3 is TGTGCCAGTAGTAACAGGGAGTCCTCCTACGAGCAGTACTTC.

The CDR3 region has the DNA TGTGCCAGTAGTAGCAAATCTAGCGGGGGCACAGATACGCAGTATTTT. It is translated as CASSSKSSGGTDTQYF. The chain recombines TRBV19 with TRBJ2-3; 9 nucleotides match TRBD2. The V gene end was trimmed by 4 bases and the J gene end by 1 base; junction bases not matched to a gene: 6. CDR3 size: 16 residues. Per the germline V gene, CDR1 is LNHDA and CDR2 is SQIVND (reference sequence). Combining the CDR3 with reference TRBV19 and TRBJ2-3 gives the whole variable domain DGGITQSPKYLFRKEGQNVTLSCEQNLNHDAMYWYRQDPGQGLRLIYYSQIVNDFQKGDIAEGYSVSREKKESFPLTVTSAQKNPTAFYLCASSSKSSGGTDTQYFGPGTRLTVL.

The V call is TRBV28, the J call TRBJ2-1; perhaps TRBD1 as D (6 bases). Trimming pared 5 bases from V and 12 bases from J, leaving 14 bases between. This CDR3 has 12 residues. Per germline, CDR1 MDHEN and CDR2 SYDVKM. The CDR3, as DNA: TGTGCCAGCAGTCTCGACAGGTCCCGGCAGTTCTTC. Its protein is CASSLDRSRQFF.

The chain has TRBV28 and TRBJ1-1; possibly TRBD1 for D (5 bases). V lost 6 bases to trimming and J lost 11 bases, with 22 bases between them. The CDR3 spans 14 residues. CDR1 and CDR2 (germline): MDHEN, SYDVKM. The CDR3 DNA follows: TGTGCCAGCAGAATTTTCCAAGCCCCCAGGGTTGCTTTCTTT. It codes for CASRIFQAPRVAFF.

The V gene is TRBV27, the J gene TRBJ2-7; D is possibly TRBD2 (6 bases). This CDR3 region has 13 residues. Trimming removed 5 bases from V and 3 bases from J, with 11 bases in between. Germline V lookup: CDR1 MNHEY, CDR2 SMNVEV (reference sequence). The CDR3 DNA reads as TGTGCCAGCAGTCACGGGAGTTACTACGAGCAGTACTTC. Translation gives CASSHGSYYEQYF.

The rearrangement links TRBV7-2 to TRBJ2-5; TRBD2 might be the D (6 bases). Germline V gene lookup returns CDR1 SGHTA and CDR2 FQGNSA. CDR3 length: 15 amino acids. With 3 bases removed from V and 5 bases from J, the gap between germline ends came to 16 bases. The CDR3 spells CASSFPSGGTETQYF. The CDR3 nucleotides read TGTGCCAGCAGCTTCCCTTCGGGCGGGACGGAGACCCAGTACTTC.

The chain recombines TRBV5-5 with TRBJ2-2, with a tentative D call TRBD1 (6 bases). The germline V gene encodes CDR1 SGHKS and CDR2 YYEKEE (reference sequence). This CDR3 has 16 amino acids. Trimming removed 0 bases at V and 0 bases at J, with 9 bases between. The CDR3 DNA is TGTGCCAGCAGCTTGGTAGGGGGTCCGAACACCGGGGAGCTGTTTTTT. Translated: CASSLVGGPNTGELFF.

The chain combines TRBV11-3 with TRBJ2-1, with D possibly TRBD1 on 5 matching bases. In germline, CDR1 is SGHNT, CDR2 YENEEA. The V and J ends lost 0 bases and 4 bases respectively, with 16 bases between them. The CDR3 runs to 17 residues. The CDR3 bases are TGTGCCAGCAGCTTAGATCTCAGTGACAGAGGATACAATGAGCAGTTCTTC. Encoded protein: CASSLDLSDRGYNEQFF. Full variable domain (rest looked up from reference TRBV11-3 and TRBJ2-1): EAGVVQSPRYKIIEKKQPVAFWCNPISGHNTLYWYLQNLGQGPELLIRYENEEAVDDSQLPKDRFSAERLKGVDSTLKIQPAELGDSAVYLCASSLDLSDRGYNEQFFGPGTRLTVL.

This chain joins TRBV19 and TRBJ1-1, with a weak D call TRBD1 (6 bases). The germline gives CDR1 LNHDA, CDR2 SQIVND (reference sequence). V lost 7 bases and J 5 bases, leaving 20 bases between the germline ends. The CDR3 has 15 residues. The CDR3, as DNA: TGTGCCAGTACCACACGCCAGGGGCTGGGGACTGAAGCTTTCTTT. It specifies CASTTRQGLGTEAFF.

The rearrangement joins TRBV5-5 to TRBJ1-1; tentative D call: TRBD1 (6 bases). The CDR3 totals 13 residues. Germline V CDR1 and CDR2: SGHKS, YYEKEE (reference sequence). Trimming removed 2 bases at V and 3 bases at J, with 8 bases between. DNA for the CDR3: TGTGCCAGCAGCTTCCCAGGGGACACTGAAGCTTTCTTT. Encoded protein: CASSFPGDTEAFF.

This chain links TRBV7-8 with TRBJ1-2; possible D gene TRBD1, 5 bases. CDR3 length equals 14 residues. The V end lost 0 bases, the J end lost 2 bases, and 7 bases lay between the germline ends. Germline-derived CDR1 and CDR2 are SGHVS and FQNEAQ. The CDR3 spells CASSLARVNYGYTF. The CDR3 DNA reads as TGTGCCAGCAGCTTAGCCAGGGTCAACTATGGCTACACCTTC.

The chain is built from TRBV7-2 and TRBJ1-1; no clear D gene. The V end was cut by 5 bases, the J end by 5 bases, with 15 bases between. The CDR3 sequence is 14 residues long. CDR1 is SGHTA and CDR2 is FQGNSA in the germline V gene. The CDR3, as DNA: TGTGCCAGCAGCAAAGAAGTCGGGGATACTGAAGCTTTCTTT. Protein sequence: CASSKEVGDTEAFF. Full variable domain (outside the CDR3, taken from reference TRBV7-2 and TRBJ1-1): GAGVSQSPSNKVTEKGKDVELRCDPISGHTALYWYRQSLGQGLEFLIYFQGNSAPDKSGLPSDRFSAERTGGSVSTLTIQRTQQEDSAVYLCASSKEVGDTEAFFGQGTRLTVV.

The chain joins TRBV27 to TRBJ1-1; no firm D call. Germline CDR1 is MNHEY and CDR2 is SMNVEV (reference sequence). The CDR3 is 11 residues long. Trimming took off 6 bases at V and 6 bases at J, with 8 bases between the two ends. CDR3 protein: CASRTGAEAFF. The DNA for the CDR3 is TGTGCCAGCAGGACCGGGGCTGAAGCTTTCTTT.

This chain connects TRBV6-1 to TRBJ2-1; TRBD1 aligns across 11 bases. Germline V gives CDR1 MNHNS, CDR2 SASEGT. This CDR3 spans 16 amino acids. The V and J ends lost 4 bases and 7 bases, in that order; junction bases with no gene match: 9. The CDR3 nucleotides read TGTGCCAGCAGTGGGCCGGACAGGGGGCAATGGAATGAGCAGTTCTTC. It encodes CASSGPDRGQWNEQFF.

This sequence joins TRBV5-1 and TRBJ2-5; 11 bases fit TRBD1. The junction had 10 bases not matched to a gene; V was cut back by 2 bases and J by 4 bases. Germline V gene sequence: CDR1 SGHRS, CDR2 YFSETQ. CDR3 length equals 17 residues. The CDR3, as DNA: TGCGCCAGCAGCTTAACCGGGACAGGGGGTTCGGGAGAGACCCAGTACTTC. The encoded protein is CASSLTGTGGSGETQYF.

The chain uses TRBV27 and TRBJ2-1, with D possibly matching TRBD1 (5 bases). The germline gives CDR1 MNHEY, CDR2 SMNVEV (reference sequence). Deletions cut 3 bases from V and 0 bases from J, with 9 bases between. The CDR3 contains 15 residues. CDR3 sequence: CASSLGDSSYNEQFF. In DNA, the CDR3 is TGTGCCAGCAGTTTGGGCGACAGCTCCTACAATGAGCAGTTCTTC.

This clone was counted only a few times. V usage is TRBV9 and J usage is TRBJ2-7, with 7 bases identical to TRBD2. The germline V gene encodes CDR1 SGDLS and CDR2 YYNGEE. Trimming cost V 2 bases and J 1 base; bases outside gene matches: 3. The CDR3 sequence is 14 residues long. The DNA of the CDR3 is TGTGCCAGCAGCGTCGGGGGGAGTTCCTACGAGCAGTACTTC. Translating it yields CASSVGGSSYEQYF.